This is a list of T cell receptor beta chains from one sample in a study of shared clonotypes between healthy human individuals. The assay was immunoSEQ multiplex PCR, and TCRdb's table has in-frame clones only and misses some. The table has some 2 million clones, just under 95% seen once. The specimen sequenced was naive CD8+ T cells sorted from blood. These receptors were obtained from a man aged 18 to 29 in good health. The CDR3 runs from the conserved cysteine through the conserved F or W. The D gene is left open where the match is weak. The listing skips clone size in some rows; elsewhere it reads once, few, many or a size class.

>TRBJ2-2|TRBV28|NA|NA
CASSLKSWDAYPELFF
TGTGCCAGCAGTTTAAAGTCTTGGGACGCTTATCCGGAGCTGTTTTTT
>TRBJ2-2|TRBV13|once|NA
CASSLGHPTTGELFF
TGTGCCAGCAGCCTTGGGCATCCTACCACCGGGGAGCTGTTTTTT
>TRBJ2-1|TRBV4-3|NA|TRBD2
CASSQASGFYNEQFF
TGCGCCAGCAGCCAAGCTAGCGGCTTCTACAATGAGCAGTTCTTC
>TRBJ2-5|TRBV4-3|NA|NA
CASSQLYQETQYF
TGCGCCAGCAGCCAACTGTACCAAGAGACCCAGTACTTC
>TRBJ1-1|TRBV9|NA|NA
CASSVEGGGVNTEAFF
TGTGCCAGCAGCGTAGAAGGGGGTGGGGTGAACACTGAAGCTTTCTTT
>TRBJ2-7|TRBV19|NA|NA
CASSAGARAYYEQYF
TGTGCCAGTAGCGCAGGGGCCAGGGCTTACTACGAGCAGTACTTC
>TRBJ2-6|TRBV5-5|NA|TRBD1
CASSLSGQLSYGANVLTF
TGTGCCAGCAGCTTGTCGGGACAGCTGTCTTACGGGGCCAACGTCCTGACTTTC
>TRBJ2-7|TRBV28|NA|NA
CASTRVDFSYEQYF
TGTGCCAGCACCCGGGTGGACTTCTCCTACGAGCAGTACTTC
>TRBJ2-7|TRBV2|NA|TRBD2
CASRGTSSSSYEQYF
TGTGCCAGCAGGGGGACTAGCTCTTCCTCCTACGAGCAGTACTTC
>TRBJ2-4|TRBV4-3|NA|NA
CASSQDSCVEAGAKNIQYF
TGCGCCAGCAGCCAAGATTCTTGTGTAGAAGCGGGAGCCAAAAACATTCAGTACTTC
>TRBJ2-7|TRBV27|NA|TRBD2
CASSFSGRGYEQYF
TGTGCCAGCAGTTTTAGCGGGAGGGGCTACGAGCAGTACTTC
>TRBJ2-2|TRBV28|NA|NA
CASTILRHPHTGELFF
TGTGCCAGCACAATTCTCCGACACCCCCACACCGGGGAGCTGTTTTTT
>TRBJ2-7|TRBV6-1|NA|NA
CASSPTGSYEQYF
TGTGCCAGCAGCCCGACTGGTTCCTACGAGCAGTACTTC
>TRBJ1-1|TRBV15|NA|NA
CATSGGGANTEAFF
TGTGCCACCTCTGGCGGGGGAGCGAACACTGAAGCTTTCTTT
>TRBJ2-3|TRBV5-5|NA|NA
CASSLDWDLGTDTQYF
TGTGCCAGCAGCTTGGACTGGGACCTGGGGACAGATACGCAGTATTTT
>TRBJ1-5|TRBV6-5|NA|NA
CASSYSGYNQPQHF
TGTGCCAGCAGTTACTCCGGGTACAATCAGCCCCAGCATTTT
>TRBJ1-6|TRBV5-4|NA|NA
CASSLEGSNSPLHF
TGTGCCAGCAGCTTGGAGGGTTCTAATTCACCCCTCCACTTT
>TRBJ1-2|TRBV7-9|NA|NA
CASVATVGVYGYTF
TGTGCCAGCGTAGCCACAGTTGGGGTCTATGGCTACACCTTC
>TRBJ2-7|TRBV11-2|NA|NA
CASSLSGLLSYEQYF
TGTGCCAGCAGCTTATCAGGACTTCTCTCCTACGAGCAGTACTTC
>TRBJ2-5|TRBV5-6|NA|TRBD1
CASSSAGGGETQYF
TGTGCCAGCAGCTCAGCAGGGGGTGGAGAGACCCAGTACTTC
>TRBJ2-1|TRBV7-6|once|NA
CASSFRQGTYNEQFF
TGTGCCAGCAGCTTCCGGCAGGGGACCTACAATGAGCAGTTCTTC
>TRBJ2-7|TRBV9|once|TRBD1
CASSVGVGTAYEQYF
TGTGCCAGCAGCGTCGGGGTCGGGACAGCCTACGAGCAGTACTTC
>TRBJ1-6|TRBV30|NA|TRBD1
CAWSESPGTGNSPLHF
TGTGCCTGGAGTGAAAGCCCCGGGACAGGAAATTCACCCCTCCACTTT
>TRBJ1-1|TRBV7-9|NA|NA
CASSSTGTEAFF
TGTGCCAGCAGCTCCACAGGGACTGAAGCTTTCTTT
>TRBJ2-2|TRBV27|NA|NA
CASSFSLGLWGAGELFF
TGTGCCAGCAGTTTTAGTCTCGGCCTTTGGGGGGCCGGGGAGCTGTTTTTT
>TRBJ1-3|TRBV29-1|NA|NA
CSVEAWPATNSGNTIYF
TGCAGCGTTGAAGCTTGGCCAGCTACTAACTCTGGAAACACCATATATTTT
>TRBJ1-5|TRBV27|NA|TRBD1
CASSLRDRSQPQHF
TGTGCCAGCAGTCTAAGGGACAGGAGTCAGCCCCAGCATTTT
>TRBJ2-5|TRBV7-3|NA|NA
CASSFIPVQETQYF
TGTGCCAGCAGCTTCATTCCGGTACAAGAGACCCAGTACTTC
>TRBJ1-1|TRBV30|NA|NA
CAWSSTGVMNTEAFF
TGTGCCTGGTCTTCTACCGGGGTAATGAACACTGAAGCTTTCTTT
>TRBJ2-1|TRBV4-1|NA|TRBD1
CASSQDGTGGDEQFF
TGCGCCAGCAGCCAGGACGGGACAGGGGGCGATGAGCAGTTCTTC
>TRBJ2-7|TRBV4-3|NA|TRBD1
CASSLGQGAYEQYF
TGCGCCAGCAGCCTTGGACAGGGGGCCTACGAGCAGTACTTC
>TRBJ1-2|TRBV7-2|NA|TRBD1
CASSPTGGQANYGYTF
TGTGCCAGCAGCCCGACGGGGGGACAGGCCAACTATGGCTACACCTTC
>TRBJ2-4|TRBV6-1|NA|NA
CASSEAQGTKNIQYF
TGTGCCAGCAGTGAAGCGCAGGGGACCAAAAACATTCAGTACTTC
>TRBJ1-6|TRBV4-1|NA|TRBD1
CASSPGQGGSPLHF
TGCGCCAGCAGCCCCGGACAGGGGGGATCACCCCTCCACTTT
>TRBJ2-1|TRBV4-1|NA|TRBD1
CASSRNRGAYNEQFF
TGCGCCAGCAGCCGAAACAGGGGGGCCTACAATGAGCAGTTCTTC
>TRBJ1-3|TRBV7-9|NA|NA
CASSPPGDGNTIYF
TGTGCCAGCAGCCCGCCAGGGGACGGAAACACCATATATTTT
>TRBJ2-5|TRBV4-1|NA|NA
CASSQRDWQETQYF
TGCGCCAGCAGCCAGCGGGATTGGCAAGAGACCCAGTACTTC
>TRBJ1-1|TRBV10-3|NA|NA
CAISELVNTEAFF
TGTGCCATCAGTGAGTTAGTGAACACTGAAGCTTTCTTT
>TRBJ2-7|TRBV27|NA|NA
CASSLHSSYEQYF
TGTGCCAGCAGTTTACACAGTAGCTACGAGCAGTACTTC
>TRBJ2-2|TRBV7-8|NA|TRBD1
CASSLSGQGLNTGELFF
TGTGCCAGCAGCTTATCCGGACAGGGTTTGAACACCGGGGAGCTGTTTTTT